One sample yielded the 14 T cell receptor beta chains listed below, sequenced in a study of vaccination effects on CD4 cells after COVID-19. Viral peptide pool expansion of antigen-specific CD4+ T cells preceded sequencing in the ViraFEST assay. Following culture for approximately ten days, CD4+ T cells were isolated. The vaccine recipients had no prior SARS-CoV-2 infection, with negative nucleocapsid antibodies. These receptors have no known antigen. Data came from immunoSEQ multiplex PCR; TCRdb stores just in-frame clones and leaves some out. The sample lists tens of thousands of clones, over 65% occurring once. Sequenced material: CD4+ T cells from PBMCs cultured with HCoV-OC43 spike peptides, taken before COVID-19 vaccination. Documented subset: HCoV-OC43 spike overlapping peptide pool stimulation. The receptors originated from a human donor who received a COVID-19 vaccine.

V gene TRBV11-2 combines with J gene TRBJ2-7, with 8 bases lining up with TRBD2. With 4 bases clipped from V and 5 bases from J, the junction kept 16 bases outside the gene matches. Germline CDR1 and CDR2: SGHAT and FQNNGV. The CDR3 contains 17 residues. CDR3: CASSSLLRVAGSHEQYF. The CDR3 DNA is TGTGCCAGCAGCTCCCTCTTGCGTGTAGCGGGATCCCACGAGCAGTACTTC.

The chain is built from TRBV2 and TRBJ1-5; no clear D. Trimming pared 2 bases from V and 6 bases from J, leaving 8 bases between. CDR1 and CDR2 from the germline V gene are SNHLY and FYNNEI. This CDR3 has 13 amino acids. The DNA for the CDR3 is TGTGCCAGCAGTGAACGGAACCCTCAGCCCCAGCATTTT. It encodes CASSERNPQPQHF.

J is TRBJ2-1 and V is TRBV5-1; D gene ambiguous. The germline gives CDR1 SGHRS, CDR2 YFSETQ. V was trimmed by 0 bases and J by 8 bases, leaving 15 bases between them. The CDR3 spans 15 residues. The chain's CDR3 is CASSLGVKPGDEQFF. DNA of the CDR3: TGCGCCAGCAGCTTGGGGGTGAAGCCTGGCGATGAGCAGTTCTTC.

The V call is TRBV3-1 (or the pseudogene TRBV3-2), the J call TRBJ1-1; a weak D match, TRBD1 (5 bases). V lost 0 bases and J lost 1, with 12 bases in between. The CDR3 consists of 16 residues. Germline CDR1 is LGHDT and CDR2 is YNNKEL (reference sequence). The DNA for the CDR3 is TGTGCCAGCAGCCAAGACTTAGGGGTGACGAACACTGAAGCTTTCTTT. It specifies CASSQDLGVTNTEAFF.

The V gene is TRBV19, the J gene TRBJ2-2, with 7 bases that match TRBD2. The CDR3 is 19 residues long. With 9 bases clipped from V and 3 bases from J, the junction kept 22 bases outside the gene matches. Germline V gene lookup returns CDR1 LNHDA and CDR2 SQIVND (reference sequence). CDR3 residues: CASSDQGPWGGGDTGELFF. The CDR3 DNA reads as TGTGCCAGCAGCGACCAAGGGCCCTGGGGTGGGGGGGACACCGGGGAGCTGTTTTTT. The full variable domain, rest sourced from reference TRBV19 and TRBJ2-2, is DGGITQSPKYLFRKEGQNVTLSCEQNLNHDAMYWYRQDPGQGLRLIYYSQIVNDFQKGDIAEGYSVSREKKESFPLTVTSAQKNPTAFYLCASSDQGPWGGGDTGELFFGEGSRLTVL.

This clone was recorded once. The chain employs TRBV5-1 and TRBJ2-3, with 10 bases matching TRBD2. The V gene end was trimmed by 4 bases and the J gene end by 1 base; junction bases not matched to a gene: 3. Germline CDR1 is SGHRS and CDR2 is YFSETQ. The CDR3 totals 15 residues. CDR3 protein: CASSQTSGRTDTQYF. The CDR3 region has the DNA TGCGCCAGCAGCCAGACTAGCGGGCGCACAGATACGCAGTATTTT. Full variable domain (rest looked up from reference TRBV5-1 and TRBJ2-3): KAGVTQTPRYLIKTRGQQVTLSCSPISGHRSVSWYQQTPGQGLQFLFEYFSETQRNKGNFPGRFSGRQFSNSRSEMNVSTLELGDSALYLCASSQTSGRTDTQYFGPGTRLTVL.

The V and J genes are TRBV5-1 and TRBJ2-5; 7 nucleotides line up with TRBD2. The germline V gene encodes CDR1 SGHRS and CDR2 YFSETQ. Unmatched junction bases numbered 15, after V lost 9 bases and J lost 7 bases. The CDR3 has 14 amino acids. In nucleotides, the CDR3 is TGCGCCACTACTAGCGACACGGGTCGTGGGACCCAGTACTTC. Amino acid sequence: CATTSDTGRGTQYF.

V is TRBV6-4 and J is TRBJ2-1; 10 positions match TRBD2. The ends lost 4 bases at V and 7 bases at J; junction bases unmatched: 7. Germline CDR1 and CDR2: MRHNA and SNTAGT. The CDR3 is made up of 15 amino acids. CDR3 region: CASSGSGGASNEQFF. The CDR3 DNA reads TGTGCCAGCAGTGGGAGCGGGGGGGCCTCAAATGAGCAGTTCTTC.

This chain uses TRBV5-4 with TRBJ2-6, with D unclear. The CDR3 is 14 amino acids. Germline V lookup: CDR1 SGHNT, CDR2 YYREEE (reference sequence). V was pared by 4 bases and J by 1 base, with 6 bases between. The CDR3 loop is CASSSISGANVLTF. The CDR3 nucleotides read TGTGCCAGCAGCAGCATATCTGGGGCCAACGTCCTGACTTTC.

This sequence joins TRBV5-4 and TRBJ1-1, with D possibly TRBD1 on 5 matching bases. V lost 4 bases and J 0 bases, leaving 13 bases between the germline ends. The CDR3 length is 15 residues. Germline lookup yields CDR1 SGHNT and CDR2 YYREEE (reference sequence). The CDR3 DNA sequence: TGTGCCAGCAGCCTACAGGTTAGCATGAACACTGAAGCTTTCTTT. This translates into CASSLQVSMNTEAFF. The variable domain in full, with the rest retrieved from reference TRBV5-4 and TRBJ1-1, is ETGVTQSPTHLIKTRGQQVTLRCSSQSGHNTVSWYQQALGQGPQFIFQYYREEENGRGNFPPRFSGLQFPNYSSELNVNALELDDSALYLCASSLQVSMNTEAFFGQGTRLTVV.

The genes are TRBV29-1 and TRBJ1-1, with TRBD1 matching 9 bases. The CDR3 sequence is 17 residues long. V lost 7 bases to trimming and J lost 1 base; unmatched junction nucleotides: 16. Germline V gene sequence: CDR1 SQVTM, CDR2 ANQGSEA. CDR3 sequence (DNA): TGCAGCGCCCAGTTGACAGGGGGTGGGCTGACGAACACTGAAGCTTTCTTT. Protein product: CSAQLTGGGLTNTEAFF. Full variable domain (rest looked up from reference TRBV29-1 and TRBJ1-1): SAVISQKPSRDICQRGTSLTIQCQVDSQVTMMFWYRQQPGQSLTLIATANQGSEATYESGFVIDKFPISRPNLTFSTLTVSNMSPEDSSIYLCSAQLTGGGLTNTEAFFGQGTRLTVV.

This clone was detected a few times. The CDR3 protein is CASSWDRGNFYEQYF. The CDR3 region has the DNA TGTGCCAGCAGTTGGGACAGGGGTAATTTCTACGAGCAGTACTTC. The chain recombines TRBV6-5 with TRBJ2-7; 10 bases are a match to TRBD1. J was trimmed by 3 bases and V by 4 bases; bases with no gene match: 6. The CDR3 runs 15 residues. Germline lookup yields CDR1 MNHEY and CDR2 SVGAGI.

This rearrangement joins TRBV11-3 to TRBJ2-1; TRBD1 might be the D (6 bases). CDR3 size: 15 residues. V shed 1 base and J shed 5 bases, with 12 bases lying between them. Germline V CDR1 and CDR2: SGHNT, YENEEA. CDR3 protein: CASSLVGTRNNEQFF. The CDR3, as DNA: TGTGCCAGCAGCTTAGTGGGGACAAGAAACAATGAGCAGTTCTTC.

The chain recombines TRBV21-1 with TRBJ2-7; TRBD1, the table's D call, lacks a check against the DNA. TRBV21-1 is assigned pseudogene status. The CDR3 covers 16 residues. CDR3 sequence reads: CASSKAGRDSSYEQYF. The CDR3 region has the DNA TGTGCCAGCAGCAAAGCGGGAAGGGACAGCTCCTACGAGCAGTACTTC.